Each of the 22 T cell receptor beta chains below was sequenced from the same sample in a study of cytomegalovirus exposure and HLA in healthy donors. PCR involved 60 Vbeta and 13 Jbeta primers. Produced via immunoSEQ multiplex PCR; TCRdb's table is partial and in-frame only. The sample yields approximately 110,000 clones, approximately 80% seen once. The material sequenced was PBMCs. Receptors were obtained from a human donor in good health.

This clone was counted a single time. The chain links TRBV18 to TRBJ1-4; TRBD1 might be the D (6 bases). This CDR3 has 14 amino acids. CDR1 is KGHSH and CDR2 is LQKENI in the germline V gene. Trimming left V 3 bases short and J 8 bases short, with 13 bases between. CDR3 loop: CASSPGIQGEKLFF. The CDR3 region has the DNA TGTGCCAGCTCACCGGGTATCCAGGGGGAAAAACTGTTTTTT.

This sequence joins TRBV11-2 and TRBJ1-2, with TRBD1 identical over 7 bases. Germline V CDR1 and CDR2: SGHAT, FQNNGV. J gave up 4 bases and V 5 bases, and 4 bases lay outside the gene matches. The CDR3 sequence is 13 residues long. This chain's CDR3 is CASSPGGIYGYTF. The CDR3 DNA reads TGTGCCAGCAGCCCAGGGGGGATCTATGGCTACACCTTC.

This chain joins TRBV7-9 and TRBJ2-5, with D maybe TRBD2 (6 bases). The germline CDR1 and CDR2 sequences are SEHNR and FQNEAQ (reference sequence). This CDR3 contains 17 residues. V gave up 0 bases and J gave up 1 base, with 15 bases separating them. The CDR3: CASSLARGPYSQETQYF. DNA of the CDR3: TGTGCCAGCAGCTTAGCGCGGGGACCCTACTCCCAAGAGACCCAGTACTTC.

This chain uses TRBV6-5 with TRBJ2-1, with D possibly being TRBD2 (6 bases). Germline CDR1 and CDR2: MNHEY and SVGAGI. This CDR3 is built from 16 residues. V lost 3 bases to trimming and J lost 2 bases, with 14 bases between them. In DNA form, the CDR3 reads TGTGCCAGCAGTTATGCCGGGACTCCCCCCTACAATGAGCAGTTCTTC. It yields the protein CASSYAGTPPYNEQFF.

The V gene is TRBV4-2, the J gene TRBJ2-6; no definite D call. V dropped 3 bases and J dropped 0 bases, with 18 bases sitting between them. The CDR3 loop spans 19 amino acids. CDR1 is LGHNA and CDR2 is YNFKEQ in the germline V gene. The CDR3 reads CASSHTTGLPGSGANVLTF. CDR3 nucleotides: TGTGCCAGCAGCCACACCACCGGTCTCCCAGGCTCTGGGGCCAACGTCCTGACTTTC.

This clone has more than one count but fewer than ten. The chain carries TRBV5-5 and TRBJ1-1, with a possible D match to TRBD1 (6 bases). V lost 1 base and J 1 base, leaving 11 bases between the germline ends. Per the germline V gene, CDR1 is SGHKS and CDR2 is YYEKEE (reference sequence). This CDR3 has 15 residues. This CDR3 reads CASSLSAGANTEAFF. DNA of the CDR3: TGTGCCAGCAGCTTGTCGGCGGGGGCGAACACTGAAGCTTTCTTT.

This clone came up a few times. The chain has TRBV2 and TRBJ2-5; 9 positions match TRBD1. Losses at the gene ends were 6 bases for V and 4 bases for J; bases not matched to a gene: 9. This CDR3 comprises 15 residues. CDR1 is SNHLY, CDR2 FYNNEI, per germline. Here the CDR3 DNA reads TGTGCCAGCAGCCCCACCGGGACAGGGAGAGAGACCCAGTACTTC. Amino acids: CASSPTGTGRETQYF. Variable domain in full (rest from reference TRBV2 and TRBJ2-5): EPEVTQTPSHQVTQMGQEVILRCVPISNHLYFYWYRQILGQKVEFLVSFYNNEISEKSEIFDDQFSVERPDGSNFTLKIRSTKLEDSAMYFCASSPTGTGRETQYFGPGTRLLVL.

This clone was seen a handful of times. Other DNA sequences in this sample translate to the same CDR3. This sequence joins TRBV9 and TRBJ1-3, with D tentatively TRBD1 (6 bases). Trimming removed 2 bases at V and 2 bases at J, with 11 bases between. The germline CDR1 and CDR2 sequences are SGDLS and YYNGEE. CDR3 length equals 15 residues. CDR3 protein: CASSVAYRAGNTIYF. In DNA form, the CDR3 reads TGTGCCAGCAGCGTCGCGTACAGGGCTGGAAACACCATATATTTT.

CDR3 nucleotide sequence: TGTGCCAGTAGTAACCAGACTAGCGGGACTTACGAGCAGTACTTC. Translation: CASSNQTSGTYEQYF. J is TRBJ2-7 and V is TRBV19, with 11 bases matching TRBD2. Germline values: CDR1 LNHDA, CDR2 SQIVND (reference sequence). The CDR3 loop spans 15 amino acids. After removal of 4 bases from V and 4 bases from J, the junction contained 6 bases not matched to a gene.

The chain joins TRBV28 to TRBJ1-2; 9 bases agree with TRBD1. With V trimmed by 6 bases and J by 1 base, 9 bases remained unmatched. This CDR3 region has 16 residues. Germline lookup yields CDR1 MDHEN and CDR2 SYDVKM. The CDR3 is CASSPGQGTLNYGYTF. CDR3 bases: TGTGCCAGCAGCCCTGGACAGGGGACCCTTAACTATGGCTACACCTTC.

The chain has TRBV6-6 and TRBJ1-3, with 7 nucleotides matching TRBD1. The CDR3 sequence is 14 residues long. V dropped 6 bases and J dropped 3; count of bases not matched to a gene: 5. Germline V gives CDR1 MNHNY, CDR2 SVGAGI (reference sequence). CDR3 region: CASSSWTGGNTIYF. CDR3 DNA: TGTGCCAGCAGCTCCTGGACAGGTGGAAACACCATATATTTT.

This sequence joins TRBV9 and TRBJ2-5, with D tentatively TRBD1 (6 bases). Trimming shortened V by 1 base and J by 4 bases, and 11 bases separated the two germline ends. From germline, CDR1 is SGDLS and CDR2 YYNGEE. This CDR3 region has 14 residues. The CDR3 nucleotides read TGTGCCAGCAGCGTAAAAGCAGGGGCAGAGACCCAGTACTTC. The encoded protein is CASSVKAGAETQYF.

The CDR3, as DNA: TGTGCAAGTCGCTTAGCGCCGAGGGCGGCCTACAATGAGCAGTTCTTC. Protein product: CASRLAPRAAYNEQFF. This chain links TRBV12-2 with TRBJ2-1; TRBD2, the D gene given by the table, was not confirmed from the DNA. TRBV12-2 is assigned pseudogene status. The CDR3 spans 16 residues.

The gene calls are TRBV28 and TRBJ2-5; 7 bases agree with TRBD2. Trimming removed 5 bases from V and 1 base from J; junction bases left unmatched: 7. There are 15 residues in the CDR3. Germline CDR1 reads MDHEN; CDR2 reads SYDVKM. The CDR3 sequence: CASSRRTGGQETQYF. The CDR3, as DNA: TGTGCCAGCAGTCGTAGGACGGGAGGCCAAGAGACCCAGTACTTC.

This sequence joins TRBV27 and TRBJ1-2; 8 bases map to TRBD1. There are 15 residues in the CDR3. The V gene's germline CDR1 is MNHEY and CDR2 SMNVEV (reference sequence). V was pared by 5 bases and J by 0 bases, with 5 bases of the junction left unmatched. The CDR3 sequence: CASSLQGVANYGYTF. The CDR3 DNA reads TGTGCCAGCAGTCTACAGGGGGTGGCTAACTATGGCTACACCTTC.

The rearrangement joins TRBV7-9 to TRBJ1-6; D is possibly TRBD1 (6 bases). Trimming pared 6 bases from V and 7 bases from J, leaving 13 bases between. The CDR3 has 14 amino acids. The V gene's germline CDR1 is SEHNR and CDR2 FQNEAQ (reference sequence). The CDR3 here is CASSGGTENSPLHF. DNA of the CDR3: TGTGCCAGCAGTGGGGGCACCGAGAATTCACCCCTCCACTTT.

J is TRBJ2-5 and V is TRBV6-1; 8 bases are a match to TRBD2. The germline gives CDR1 MNHNS, CDR2 SASEGT. The CDR3 loop spans 15 amino acids. V lost 3 bases to trimming and J lost 10 bases; unmatched junction nucleotides: 13. The chain's CDR3 is CASSDEREQWRDQYF. CDR3 nucleotide sequence: TGTGCCAGCAGTGACGAGCGGGAGCAGTGGAGGGACCAGTACTTC.

The chain combines TRBV7-9 with TRBJ1-3; 10 bases are shared with TRBD1. In germline, CDR1 is SEHNR, CDR2 FQNEAQ (reference sequence). This CDR3 is 17 amino acids long. J lost 2 bases, V lost 5 bases, and 9 bases had no gene match. CDR3 coding DNA: TGTGCCAGCAGCCTCAGTCCCGGGACAGGGGCTGGAAACACCATATATTTT. As protein: CASSLSPGTGAGNTIYF.

V and J are TRBV6-1 and TRBJ2-3, with D maybe TRBD1 (6 bases). V gave up 6 bases and J gave up 3 bases, with 16 bases separating them. CDR1 is MNHNS and CDR2 is SASEGT in the germline V gene. The CDR3 runs to 15 residues. The CDR3 DNA sequence: TGTGCCAGCAGCACAGGGAGTTCGGGAACAGATACGCAGTATTTT. It translates to CASSTGSSGTDTQYF.

The table lists this clone with a few counts. The chain uses TRBV29-1 and TRBJ2-7, with 11 bases that match TRBD1. Germline trimming cut 8 bases from V and 6 bases from J; bases unmatched to any gene: 12. The germline gives CDR1 SQVTM, CDR2 ANQGSEA. This CDR3 is built from 14 residues. CDR3 sequence reads: CSTKRAGQGGEQYF. The CDR3 DNA reads as TGCAGCACTAAACGGGCGGGACAGGGGGGCGAGCAGTACTTC.

The V call is TRBV11-3, the J call TRBJ1-5; no clear D gene. The CDR3 has 14 amino acids. The germline CDR1 and CDR2 sequences are SGHNT and YENEEA. Trimming pared 1 base from V and 9 bases from J, leaving 13 bases between. CDR3 bases: TGTGCCAGCAGCTTAGGGGCCAGCCTACGGCCCCAGCATTTT. This codes for CASSLGASLRPQHF.

V and J are TRBV2 and TRBJ1-5; maybe TRBD1 (6 bases). Between the trimmed V and J ends, which lost 8 bases and 2 bases, there was a span of 22 bases. There are 17 residues in the CDR3. Germline CDR1 and CDR2: SNHLY and FYNNEI. CDR3 loop: CASERGRGAEGNQPQHF. CDR3 bases: TGTGCCAGCGAGAGAGGCAGGGGAGCTGAGGGCAATCAGCCCCAGCATTTT.